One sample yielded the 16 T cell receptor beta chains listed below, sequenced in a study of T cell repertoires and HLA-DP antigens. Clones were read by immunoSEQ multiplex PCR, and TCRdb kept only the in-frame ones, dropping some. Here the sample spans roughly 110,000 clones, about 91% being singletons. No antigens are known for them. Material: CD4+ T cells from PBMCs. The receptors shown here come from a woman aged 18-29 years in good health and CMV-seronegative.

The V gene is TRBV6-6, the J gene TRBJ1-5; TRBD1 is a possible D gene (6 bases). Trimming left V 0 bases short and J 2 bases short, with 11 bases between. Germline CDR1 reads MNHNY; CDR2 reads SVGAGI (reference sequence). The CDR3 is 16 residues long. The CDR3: CASSYSVSGGNQPQHF. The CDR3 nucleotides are TGTGCCAGCAGTTACTCGGTGTCAGGGGGCAATCAGCCCCAGCATTTT.

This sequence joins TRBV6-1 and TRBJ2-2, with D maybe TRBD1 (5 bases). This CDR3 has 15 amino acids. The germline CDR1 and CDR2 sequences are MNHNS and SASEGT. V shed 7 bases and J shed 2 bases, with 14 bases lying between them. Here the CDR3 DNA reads TGTGCCAGCAAAGGGGCAGAGAAAAACACCGGGGAGCTGTTTTTT. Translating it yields CASKGAEKNTGELFF.

The CDR3 DNA follows: TGTGCCAGCAGCCCAAGGGTTCGACGACGGGGGATTGTCGGCTACACCTTC. It is translated as CASSPRVRRRGIVGYTF. The V and J genes are TRBV11-2 and TRBJ1-2; D perhaps matches TRBD1 (5 bases). Germline V CDR1 and CDR2: SGHAT, FQNNGV. The germline V and J ends were trimmed by 5 bases and 8 bases, with 27 bases remaining between them. CDR3 length equals 17 residues.

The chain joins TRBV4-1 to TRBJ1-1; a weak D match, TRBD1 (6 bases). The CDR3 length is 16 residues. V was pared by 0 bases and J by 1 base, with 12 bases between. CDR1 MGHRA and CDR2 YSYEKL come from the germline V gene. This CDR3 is CASSQDRARGNTEAFF. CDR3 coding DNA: TGCGCCAGCAGCCAAGATAGGGCCAGGGGGAACACTGAAGCTTTCTTT.

The CDR3 protein is CASSVVPNTGELFF. The CDR3 nucleotides read TGTGCCAGCAGCGTAGTCCCGAACACCGGGGAGCTGTTTTTT. The chain uses TRBV9 and TRBJ2-2; no clear D gene. The CDR3 is 14 residues long. V shed 0 bases and J shed 0 bases, with 3 bases lying between them. Germline assignment: CDR1 SGDLS and CDR2 YYNGEE.

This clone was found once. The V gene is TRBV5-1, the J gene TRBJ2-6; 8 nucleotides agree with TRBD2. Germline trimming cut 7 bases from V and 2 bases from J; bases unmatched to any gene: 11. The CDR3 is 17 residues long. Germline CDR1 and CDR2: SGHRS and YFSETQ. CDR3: CASSRGAGGAGANVLTF. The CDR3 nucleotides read TGCGCCAGCTCTAGGGGGGCGGGAGGAGCTGGGGCCAACGTCCTGACTTTC.

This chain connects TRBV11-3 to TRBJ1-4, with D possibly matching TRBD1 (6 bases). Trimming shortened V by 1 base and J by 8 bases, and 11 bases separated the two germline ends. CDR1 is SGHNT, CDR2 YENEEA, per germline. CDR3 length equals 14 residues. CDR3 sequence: CASSLGGAEEKLFF. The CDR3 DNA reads TGTGCCAGCAGCTTAGGGGGGGCTGAGGAAAAACTGTTTTTT.

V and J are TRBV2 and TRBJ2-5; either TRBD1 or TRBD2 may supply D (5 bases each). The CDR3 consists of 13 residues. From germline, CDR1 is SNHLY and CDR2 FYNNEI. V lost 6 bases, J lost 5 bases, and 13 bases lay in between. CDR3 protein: CASRRGAEETQYF. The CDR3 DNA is TGTGCCAGCAGGAGGGGCGCAGAGGAGACCCAGTACTTC.

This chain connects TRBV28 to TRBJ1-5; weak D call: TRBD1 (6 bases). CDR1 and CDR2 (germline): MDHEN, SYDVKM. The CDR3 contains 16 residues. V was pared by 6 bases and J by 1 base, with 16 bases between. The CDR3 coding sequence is TGTGCCAGCAGCTCCTCGGACAGAATCAGCAATCAGCCCCAGCATTTT. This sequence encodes CASSSSDRISNQPQHF.

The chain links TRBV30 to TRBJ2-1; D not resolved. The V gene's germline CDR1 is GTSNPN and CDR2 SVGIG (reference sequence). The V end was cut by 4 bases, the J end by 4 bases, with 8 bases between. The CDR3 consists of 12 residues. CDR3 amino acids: CAWTKGYNEQFF. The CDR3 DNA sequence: TGTGCCTGGACTAAGGGTTACAATGAGCAGTTCTTC.

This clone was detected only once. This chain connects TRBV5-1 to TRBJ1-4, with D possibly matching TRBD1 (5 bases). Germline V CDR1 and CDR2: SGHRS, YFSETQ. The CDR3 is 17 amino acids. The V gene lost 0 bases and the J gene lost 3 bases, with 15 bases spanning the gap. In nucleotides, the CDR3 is TGCGCCAGCAGCTTGGATCCAGGAGGGACGGCTAATGAAAAACTGTTTTTT. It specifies CASSLDPGGTANEKLFF.

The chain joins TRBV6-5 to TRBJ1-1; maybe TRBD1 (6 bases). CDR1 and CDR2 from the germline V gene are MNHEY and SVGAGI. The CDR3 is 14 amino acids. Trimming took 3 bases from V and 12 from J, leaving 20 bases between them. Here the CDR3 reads CASSYLGGLTGTFF. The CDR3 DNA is TGTGCCAGCAGTTATCTGGGGGGCCTAACGGGAACTTTCTTT.

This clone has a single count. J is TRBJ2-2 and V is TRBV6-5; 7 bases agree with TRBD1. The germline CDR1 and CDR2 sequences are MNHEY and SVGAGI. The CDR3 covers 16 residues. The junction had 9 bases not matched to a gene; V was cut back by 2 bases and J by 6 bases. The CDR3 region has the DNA TGTGCCAGCAGTTACAGCAGGGCAGGGGGTTCCGGGGAGCTGTTTTTT. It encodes CASSYSRAGGSGELFF.

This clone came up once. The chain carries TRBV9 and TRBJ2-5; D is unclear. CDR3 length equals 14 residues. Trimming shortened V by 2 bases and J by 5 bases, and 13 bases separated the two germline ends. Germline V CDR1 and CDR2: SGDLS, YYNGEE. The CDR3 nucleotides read TGTGCCAGCAGCGTTGGTCCAGTAAAGGAGACCCAGTACTTC. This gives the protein CASSVGPVKETQYF.

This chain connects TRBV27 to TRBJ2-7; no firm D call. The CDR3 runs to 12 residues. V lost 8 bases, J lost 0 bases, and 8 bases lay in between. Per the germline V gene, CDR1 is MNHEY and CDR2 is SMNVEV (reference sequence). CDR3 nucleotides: TGTGCCAGCGGGTCAGGCTCCTACGAGCAGTACGTC. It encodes CASGSGSYEQYV.

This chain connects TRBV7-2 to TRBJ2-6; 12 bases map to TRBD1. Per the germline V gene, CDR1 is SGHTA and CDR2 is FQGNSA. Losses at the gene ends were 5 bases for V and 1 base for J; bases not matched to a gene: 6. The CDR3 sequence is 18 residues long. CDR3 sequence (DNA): TGTGCCAGCAGCCTCCGGGACAGGGGGCGATCTGGGGCCAACGTCCTGACTTTC. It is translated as CASSLRDRGRSGANVLTF.